Described below is a single TCR beta chain sequence and its context. Its antigen is currently not known. Within one base of it there is no much larger clone, and no base qualities were kept. This specimen comes from a study of T-cell memory formation after mild COVID-19 (dated by TCRdb to about 2021). With respect to the entire study: TCR sequence clusters from the two donors were largely donor specific. Longitudinal TCRalpha and TCRbeta repertoire sequencing tracked T-cell clones expanding and contracting after mild COVID-19 in a couple of donors. The cohort comprised two young, previously healthy adult volunteers, one female and one male.

PBMCs were isolated by Ficoll-Paque density gradient centrifugation. Instrument used: Illumina NovaSeq 6000. TCRalpha and TCRbeta cDNA libraries were constructed by 5'RACE with constant-segment primers, with sample barcodes and unique molecular identifiers being introduced. Trizol reagent was used to extract RNA from every sample. Libraries were amplified in two PCR steps, with a second sample barcode and Illumina TruSeq adapters added in the second step. Sequencing of libraries was performed on an Illumina NovaSeq with 2 x 150 bp paired-end reads. In the original analysis: Demultiplexing of reads and collapsing into UMI-guided consensus sequences were performed with migec v1.2.7. With mixcr v2.1.11, UMI consensuses were aligned to TRA and TRB V and J templates and assembled into clonotypes. Expanded or contracted clonotypes were those called significant by both edgeR and NoisET, with noise models trained on biological replicates. edgeR calls used a false discovery rate-adjusted p below 0.01 and a log2 fold-change threshold of 1. As an exploratory analysis of dynamics, PCA with hierarchical clustering was applied to max-normalized trajectories of the 1000 most abundant clonotypes. Each responding clone was given a CD4 or CD8 phenotype based on the CD4+ and CD8+ repertoires, which had been sequenced separately. TCRdb's own reprocessing of the public reads used fastp at Q25 and MiXCR and kept productive beta chains. For every CDR3 protein sequence, its rows merge into one entry that carries the most common genes and DNA. The V and J calls, along with clone size, are taken from TCRdb and not from the paper's own processing. Counted in this sample were approximately 250,000 distinct CDR3 sequences; over 15% of them appeared once. 20% to 25% of the sample is in the top ten clones.

Study-wide conclusions, independent of this receptor: Contracting CD4+ clones were located mainly in the CM and EM memory subsets, whereas CD8+ clones were found to be enriched in EMRA. Some responding clones were found in pre-infection memory, which suggests that pre-existing cross-reactive memory T cells took part in the SARS-CoV-2 response. From day 15 to 85, contracting clones showed balanced CD4/CD8 phenotypes, whereas a second wave of clones that expanded from day 15 to 37 leaned towards CD4+. The study included only a couple of mild cases, and larger cohorts that include severe cases with pre-infection samples were judged to be necessary. SARS-CoV-2 specificity was not confirmed for the second-wave clones peaking on day 37.

From its cysteine to its phenylalanine, the CDR3 spans 13 amino acids. Only the CDR3 portion is preserved as DNA: 39 bases, with reading frame beginning at the first base. Trimming at the junction amounts to 6 bases on V and 2 bases on J, and the germline ends lie 10 bases apart. CDR1 ENHRY and CDR2 SYGVKD were looked up in the germline V gene. The origin of this receptor is a man younger than 30 who had mild COVID-19 (a few samples of this study predate the infection). The sample titles of this study are shuffled in the database, so cell type and time point are left out; the donor was told from shared clones. Input material: PBMCs or a T cell subset sorted from them (not recorded which). This receptor chain uses TRBV10-3 and TRBJ1-1, and perhaps TRBD1 as D gene, on 5 matching bases. DNA sequence: TGTGCCATCAGCTACAGGCCAAACACTGAAGCTTTCTTT. Its protein reads: CAISYRPNTEAFF.